These 6 T cell receptor beta chains came from one sample sequenced in a study of blood T cell repertoires in COVID-19. Libraries were prepared by immunoSEQ multiplex PCR; TCRdb keeps only in-frame clonotypes and omits some of them. The sample has some 460,000 clones; approximately 90% are singletons. The sample taken for sequencing was PBMCs or T cells enriched from blood (not recorded which). The receptors here all came from a woman aged 18 to 35 with acute COVID-19.

This chain uses TRBV27 with TRBJ1-1, with D uncertain. Germline assignment: CDR1 MNHEY and CDR2 SMNVEV (reference sequence). V was cut by 5 bases and J by 1 base, with 11 bases left in between. The length of the CDR3 is 14 residues. The CDR3 here is CASSRLPGNTEAFF. The DNA for the CDR3 is TGTGCCAGCAGTCGATTACCCGGGAACACTGAAGCTTTCTTT.

The rearrangement joins TRBV2 to TRBJ1-2; 12 bases match TRBD1. The junction had 9 bases not matched to a gene; V was cut back by 4 bases and J by 12 bases. The CDR3 loop spans 14 amino acids. Germline V gives CDR1 SNHLY, CDR2 FYNNEI. The CDR3 is CASSGGDRGRGNTF. CDR3 nucleotide sequence: TGTGCCAGCAGTGGCGGGGACAGGGGGCGCGGGAACACCTTC.

This chain joins TRBV29-1 and TRBJ1-1; D call uncertain. V was shortened by 1 base and J by 2 bases, with 11 bases between the two germline ends. The CDR3 totals 14 residues. Germline CDR1 and CDR2: SQVTM and ANQGSEA. CDR3 nucleotides: TGCAGCGTTGAAGGGTTCGAGGGCAACACTGAAGCTTTCTTT. Its protein product is CSVEGFEGNTEAFF.

V usage is TRBV24-1 and J usage is TRBJ1-5; 7 nucleotides line up with TRBD1. J gave up 3 bases and V 5 bases, and 12 bases lay outside the gene matches. Looked up from germline, CDR1 is KGHDR and CDR2 is SFDVKD. CDR3 length: 17 residues. The CDR3 protein is CATSGDDDREHNQPQHF. The CDR3 bases are TGTGCCACCAGTGGTGACGATGACAGGGAACACAATCAGCCCCAGCATTTT.

In DNA form, the CDR3 reads TGCAGTGCTAGTCCCGGGACAGATAATTCACCCCTCCACTTT. Protein: CSASPGTDNSPLHF. The rearrangement joins TRBV20-1 to TRBJ1-6, with 7 nucleotides matching TRBD1. Unmatched junction bases numbered 4, after V lost 3 bases and J lost 5 bases. Germline V CDR1 and CDR2: DFQATT, SNEGSKA (reference sequence). The CDR3 totals 14 residues.

This clone has a single count. The J gene is TRBJ1-6, the V gene TRBV6-6; 8 bases align to TRBD1. This CDR3 has 17 amino acids. CDR1 and CDR2 (germline): MNHNY, SVGAGI (reference sequence). V was clipped by 5 bases and J by 0 bases; unmatched bases: 6. The CDR3 region is CASSQRDRSSYNSPLHF. CDR3 DNA sequence: TGTGCCAGCAGTCAACGGGACAGGAGCTCCTATAATTCACCCCTCCACTTT.